One and the same sample provided the 8 T cell receptor beta chains below, sequenced in a study of T cells in Graves' hyperthyroidism and ophthalmopathy. TCR beta CDR3 regions were amplified from RNA. HTBI primers were used for first-round RT-PCR of the TCR CDR3. TCRdb used MiXCR to reprocess the multiplex PCR reads, holding one entry per CDR3 protein. The data show about 550,000 distinct CDR3 sequences, about 20% seen once. Sequenced sample: blood. The receptors here all came from a man between 18 and 29 years old with Graves' hyperthyroidism.

With regard to this clonotype: A much larger clone differs from this one at a single base, so this may be a read error. The V gene is TRBV12-3 or TRBV12-4, the J gene TRBJ2-4; the match to TRBD2 covers 7 bases. The CDR3 is made up of 13 amino acids. This CDR3 is CASSSGGKNIKYF. The CDR3 DNA follows: TGTGCCAGCAGTTCGGGAGGCAAAAACATTAAGTACTTC.

The V and J genes are TRBV4-2 and TRBJ1-5, with a possible D match to TRBD1 (6 bases). Germline CDR1 is LGHNA and CDR2 is YNFKEQ. Trimming took off 0 bases at V and 6 bases at J, with 15 bases between the two ends. This CDR3 is 16 amino acids long. For the CDR3, the DNA is TGTGCCAGCAGCCAAGAAGTGGGGGCTCAAGGTCAGCCCCAGCATTTT. It encodes CASSQEVGAQGQPQHF.

Many counts were recorded for this clonotype. The V gene is TRBV2, the J gene TRBJ1-1, with D possibly matching TRBD1 (5 bases). This CDR3 is 13 amino acids long. Germline CDR1 reads SNHLY; CDR2 reads FYNNEI. Trimming removed 6 bases at V and 1 base at J, with 9 bases between. This CDR3 is CASRDQGNTEAFF. Written as DNA, the CDR3 is TGTGCCAGCAGGGATCAGGGGAACACTGAAGCTTTCTTT.

This clonotype has ten or more counts. This chain uses TRBV12-3 or TRBV12-4 with TRBJ1-1, with D possibly TRBD1 on 6 matching bases. V was trimmed by 5 bases and J by 7 bases, leaving 17 bases between them. CDR3 size: 14 residues. The CDR3 region has the DNA TGTGCCAGCAGTATTAAGGGGGGACGGAATGAAGCTTTCTTT. It yields the protein CASSIKGGRNEAFF.

This clonotype was seen many times. This chain connects TRBV7-8 to TRBJ2-2; TRBD1 is a possible D gene (5 bases). V was clipped by 4 bases and J by 5 bases, with 8 bases between them. Germline V gives CDR1 SGHVS, CDR2 FQNEAQ. The CDR3 covers 13 residues. The CDR3 loop is CASSSGITGELFF. CDR3 coding DNA: TGTGCCAGCAGCTCAGGGATTACCGGGGAGCTGTTTTTT.

This clonotype was recorded many times. The chain carries TRBV2 and TRBJ1-5; 7 nucleotides align to TRBD1. The CDR3 is 13 amino acids. With V trimmed by 3 bases and J by 8 bases, 4 bases remained unmatched. CDR1 is SNHLY and CDR2 is FYNNEI in the germline V gene. CDR3 amino acids: CASSERGREPQHF. The DNA of the CDR3 is TGTGCCAGCAGTGAGAGGGGGCGCGAGCCCCAGCATTTT. Using reference TRBV2 and TRBJ1-5 for the parts outside the CDR3, the full variable domain is EPEVTQTPSHQVTQMGQEVILRCVPISNHLYFYWYRQILGQKVEFLVSFYNNEISEKSEIFDDQFSVERPDGSNFTLKIRSTKLEDSAMYFCASSERGREPQHFGDGTRLSIL.

This clonotype was picked up many times. The genes are TRBV27 and TRBJ1-1, with 9 bases identical to TRBD1. V shed 0 bases and J 7 bases; nucleotides not matched to a gene: 6. CDR1 and CDR2 (germline): MNHEY, SMNVEV (reference sequence). The CDR3 is 15 residues long. The CDR3 reads CASSLSGTGSSEAFF. In DNA form, the CDR3 reads TGTGCCAGCAGTTTATCCGGGACAGGGTCTAGTGAAGCTTTCTTT.

This clonotype was seen a handful of times. The chain couples TRBV13 to TRBJ2-7, with 7 bases that match TRBD1. This CDR3 has 14 amino acids. Trimming at V came to 7 bases and at J to 2 bases, leaving 8 bases not matched to a gene. Germline-derived CDR1 and CDR2 are PRHDT and FYEKMQ (reference sequence). The CDR3 loop reads CASTRGQLPYEQYF. The CDR3 region has the DNA TGTGCCAGCACCCGGGGACAGTTACCCTACGAGCAGTACTTC.